This T cell receptor (beta chain) derives from a study of glioma-infiltrating T cells after dendritic cell vaccination. Deletions cut 5 bases from V and 7 bases from J, with 17 bases between. Germline-derived CDR1 and CDR2 are KGHSH and LQKENI. The length of the CDR3 is 15 residues. In its sample, this clone was seen once. Data came from immunoSEQ multiplex PCR; TCRdb stores just in-frame clones and leaves some out. The top ten clones hold roughly 9% of a sample with tens of thousands of clones, 70% to 90% of them seen once. The time point denotes: after dendritic cell vaccination, including at tumor progression/relapse. None of the glioblastoma patients had an isocitrate dehydrogenase mutation.

The chain recombines TRBV18 with TRBJ2-2, with D perhaps matching TRBD2 (6 bases). The receptor was isolated from a human donor with glioblastoma. The specimen comprised blood, sampled after dendritic cell vaccination. CDR3 coding DNA: TGTGCCAGCTCAGCGGAGGGCAGAATGAACGGGGAGCTGTTTTTT. It codes for CASSAEGRMNGELFF.